This T cell receptor beta chain was identified during a study of PD-L1 blockade in urothelial cancer. The wider study: Intravenous atezolizumab, 1,200 mg every 3 weeks, was begun by patients in the mid-2010s. Samples came from 3 weeks, at the second dose, and 6 weeks into treatment. Previous chemotherapy exposure amounted to 0 to 3 regimens for patients.

Germline-derived CDR1 and CDR2 are KGHSH and LQKENI. This CDR3 region has 13 residues. Trimming took 8 bases from V and 3 from J; bases not matched to a gene: 5. Described time point: peripheral blood 6 weeks after treatment start. Sequencing used immunoSEQ multiplex PCR; TCRdb keeps in-frame clones, though not all of them. The repertoire holds about 130,000 clones, with roughly 83% as singletons. The chain has TRBV18 and TRBJ2-7, with TRBD1 matching over 9 bases. Source: PBMCs, taken around atezolizumab (anti-PD-L1) treatment. The receptor comes from a man in his fifties with urothelial cancer. The CDR3 is CASRGTGNYEQYF. The CDR3 coding sequence is TGTGCCAGCCGGGGGACAGGGAACTACGAGCAGTACTTC.